This entry is about one T cell receptor beta chain. The entry originates in a study of blood T cell repertoires in COVID-19. On the study more broadly: Acute-phase and convalescent COVID-19 samples originated in the United States, Italy and Spain.

Researchers sorted participants into cohorts using their self-reported clinical history. TCRdb keeps only in-frame clones here, not all; method: immunoSEQ multiplex PCR. The repertoire holds over 150,000 clones, roughly 87% seen once, with 5.5% to 8.5% in the top ten. V lost 6 bases to trimming and J lost 6 bases; unmatched junction nucleotides: 4. Germline CDR1 reads MNHEY; CDR2 reads SVGAGI. This CDR3 contains 14 residues. This TCR derives from a woman aged 45-60 years who had recovered from COVID-19. The specimen sequenced was PBMCs or T cells enriched from blood (not recorded which). V is TRBV6-5 and J is TRBJ1-6; 8 bases map to TRBD1. The DNA for the CDR3 is TGTGCCAGCAGCCAGACAGGGGTTAATTCACCCCTCCACTTT. Protein product: CASSQTGVNSPLHF.